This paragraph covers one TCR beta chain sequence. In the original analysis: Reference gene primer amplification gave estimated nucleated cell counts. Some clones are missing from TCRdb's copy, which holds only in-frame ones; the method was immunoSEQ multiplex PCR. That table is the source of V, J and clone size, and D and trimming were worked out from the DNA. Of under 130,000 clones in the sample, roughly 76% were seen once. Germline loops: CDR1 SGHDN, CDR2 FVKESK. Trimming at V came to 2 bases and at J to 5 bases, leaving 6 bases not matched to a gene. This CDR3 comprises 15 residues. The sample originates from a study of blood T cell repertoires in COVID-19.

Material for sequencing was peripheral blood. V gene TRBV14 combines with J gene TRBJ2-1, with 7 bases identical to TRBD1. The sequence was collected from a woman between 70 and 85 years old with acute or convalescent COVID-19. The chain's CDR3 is CASSQPGQRNNEQFF. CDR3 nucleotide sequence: TGTGCCAGCAGCCAACCGGGACAGCGAAACAATGAGCAGTTCTTC. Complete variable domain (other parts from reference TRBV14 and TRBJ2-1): EAGVTQFPSHSVIEKGQTVTLRCDPISGHDNLYWYRRVMGKEIKFLLHFVKESKQDESGMPNNRFLAERTGGTYSTLKVQPAELEDSGVYFCASSQPGQRNNEQFFGPGTRLTVL.